A single sample is the source of the 26 T cell receptor beta chains below, sequenced in a study of blood T cell repertoires in COVID-19. Assay used: immunoSEQ multiplex PCR; TCRdb lists only in-frame clones, some missing. Of about 110,000 clones listed, about three quarters are singletons. The sample taken for sequencing was peripheral blood. The receptor set was obtained from a woman in her forties with acute or convalescent COVID-19.

This clone has at least ten counts. The rearrangement uses TRBV7-2 and TRBJ1-5; D is unclear. The germline CDR1 and CDR2 sequences are SGHTA and FQGNSA. V was cut by 7 bases and J by 0 bases, with 10 bases left in between. The CDR3 is made up of 14 amino acids. The CDR3 spells CASTPSYSNQPQHF. CDR3 coding DNA: TGTGCCAGCACCCCAAGCTATAGCAATCAGCCCCAGCATTTT.

The genes are TRBV28 and TRBJ2-5, with TRBD2 identical over 8 bases. The CDR3 extends over 19 amino acids. Germline V CDR1 and CDR2: MDHEN, SYDVKM. Trimming cost V 8 bases and J 2 bases; bases outside gene matches: 22. The chain's CDR3 is CASSYSPGLGTLLQETQYF. The CDR3 DNA is TGTGCCAGCTCCTATTCCCCGGGACTAGGGACGTTATTGCAAGAGACCCAGTACTTC.

V is TRBV13 and J is TRBJ2-6, with TRBD1 identical over 7 bases. CDR3 length equals 16 residues. Trimming took 4 bases from V and 1 from J; bases not matched to a gene: 4. The V gene's germline CDR1 is PRHDT and CDR2 FYEKMQ (reference sequence). CDR3 in amino acids: CASSSRTGSGANVLTF. The CDR3 DNA is TGTGCCAGCAGCTCTCGGACAGGTTCTGGGGCCAACGTCCTGACTTTC.

The chain employs TRBV6-5 and TRBJ1-3, with TRBD1 identical over 7 bases. With V trimmed by 2 bases and J by 4 bases, 5 bases remained unmatched. The CDR3 is 15 amino acids. The V gene's germline CDR1 is MNHEY and CDR2 SVGAGI. This CDR3 reads CASSYGGTDGNTIYF. For the CDR3, the DNA is TGTGCCAGCAGTTACGGGGGGACAGACGGAAACACCATATATTTT.

V gene TRBV6-5 combines with J gene TRBJ1-2; 7 bases map to TRBD1. V shed 6 bases, J shed 4 bases, and the junction held 8 bases outside the gene matches. The CDR3 spans 14 residues. Germline lookup yields CDR1 MNHEY and CDR2 SVGAGI. The CDR3 DNA reads TGTGCCAGCAGCGACACGACAGGGTCCTATGGCTACACCTTC. Protein sequence: CASSDTTGSYGYTF.

The V and J genes are TRBV18 and TRBJ2-3; 8 positions match TRBD2. Trimming at V came to 0 bases and at J to 4 bases, leaving 12 bases not matched to a gene. The germline CDR1 and CDR2 sequences are KGHSH and LQKENI. This CDR3 region has 18 residues. CDR3 in DNA: TGTGCCAGCTCACCACCGAACGGGCTAGCGGGCGGGCCAGATACGCAGTATTTT. This sequence encodes CASSPPNGLAGGPDTQYF.

The chain links TRBV3-1 (or the pseudogene TRBV3-2) to TRBJ1-1; D is undetermined. From germline, CDR1 is LGHDT and CDR2 YNNKEL (reference sequence). V was shortened by 1 base and J by 4 bases, with 4 bases between the two germline ends. The CDR3 length is 12 residues. The CDR3 region is CASSQAGTEAFF. CDR3 bases: TGTGCCAGCAGCCAAGCGGGCACTGAAGCTTTCTTT.

The chain uses TRBV27 and TRBJ2-7, with D possibly being TRBD2 (6 bases). Trimming removed 0 bases at V and 6 bases at J, with 9 bases between. The CDR3 consists of 13 residues. Germline V CDR1 and CDR2: MNHEY, SMNVEV (reference sequence). The CDR3: CASSLSGGGEQYF. The CDR3 nucleotides are TGTGCCAGCAGTTTATCCGGGGGAGGCGAGCAGTACTTC.

This chain joins TRBV29-1 and TRBJ2-1, with a possible D match to TRBD1 (5 bases). V was clipped by 4 bases and J by 7 bases, with 11 bases between them. This CDR3 has 12 amino acids. Per the germline V gene, CDR1 is SQVTM and CDR2 is ANQGSEA. DNA for the CDR3: TGCAGCGTTGGGGGCTTTCGGAATGAGCAGTTCTTC. It is translated as CSVGGFRNEQFF.

This clone was detected many times. V and J are TRBV29-1 and TRBJ1-3, with TRBD1 matching over 8 bases. J was trimmed by 0 bases and V by 4 bases; bases with no gene match: 2. This CDR3 spans 14 amino acids. CDR1 and CDR2 from the germline V gene are SQVTM and ANQGSEA. The CDR3 DNA reads as TGCAGCGTTGGGGGACAGGACTCTGGAAACACCATATATTTT. Translated: CSVGGQDSGNTIYF.

A few counts support this clone. The rearrangement uses TRBV6-1 and TRBJ2-7; no clear D. The CDR3 has 15 residues. Trimming shortened V by 2 bases and J by 0 bases, and 11 bases separated the two germline ends. Germline-derived CDR1 and CDR2 are MNHNS and SASEGT. CDR3 protein: CASSELLQISYEQYF. CDR3 DNA sequence: TGTGCCAGCAGTGAATTATTACAGATCTCCTACGAGCAGTACTTC.

This clone was counted only a few times. The chain uses TRBV28 and TRBJ1-5; 8 nucleotides align to TRBD1. Germline CDR1 reads MDHEN; CDR2 reads SYDVKM. V dropped 6 bases and J dropped 6; count of bases not matched to a gene: 10. The CDR3 loop spans 15 amino acids. CDR3 nucleotides: TGTGCCAGCAGCCAAGGACAGGGATTCCGTCAGCCCCAGCATTTT. Its translation: CASSQGQGFRQPQHF.

Ten or more counts support this clone. V is TRBV5-8 and J is TRBJ1-2, with 7 nucleotides matching TRBD1. V lost 4 bases and J lost 3; bases outside the gene matches: 12. The CDR3 is 16 residues long. Germline loops: CDR1 SGHTS, CDR2 YDEGEE. CDR3 coding DNA: TGTGCCAGCAGCCTGGGGGGAACAGGGGTATACTATGGCTACACCTTC. This gives the protein CASSLGGTGVYYGYTF.

J is TRBJ2-4 and V is TRBV12-3 or TRBV12-4, with 9 bases fitting TRBD1. V lost 7 bases to trimming and J lost 8 bases; unmatched junction nucleotides: 6. The CDR3 has 13 amino acids. CDR3 nucleotide sequence: TGTGCCAGCAAGCCGGGACAGGGTCACATTCAGTACTTC. This encodes CASKPGQGHIQYF.

The chain recombines TRBV12-3 or TRBV12-4 with TRBJ2-5; possible D gene TRBD1, 6 bases. V lost 7 bases and J 1 base, leaving 10 bases between the germline ends. This CDR3 has 13 amino acids. DNA for the CDR3: TGTGCCAGCAACAGGGTAGCCCAAGAGACCCAGTACTTC. Its protein product is CASNRVAQETQYF.

The J gene is TRBJ2-1, the V gene TRBV16, with 11 bases aligning to TRBD2. This CDR3 is 15 amino acids long. Germline CDR1 and CDR2: KGHSY and FQNENV. The ends lost 0 bases at V and 10 bases at J; junction bases unmatched: 5. In nucleotides, the CDR3 is TGTGCCAGCAGCCAATCCTCAACTAGCGGGGGCGAGCAGTTCTTC. Protein sequence: CASSQSSTSGGEQFF.

V is TRBV2 and J is TRBJ2-3; D is possibly TRBD1 (6 bases). CDR1 and CDR2 from the germline V gene are SNHLY and FYNNEI. Trimming left V 6 bases short and J 0 bases short, with 10 bases between. The CDR3 sequence is 14 residues long. The chain's CDR3 is CASSDDRSTDTQYF. CDR3 nucleotide sequence: TGTGCCAGCAGCGACGACAGGAGCACAGATACGCAGTATTTT.

Only one count was recorded for this clone. The chain employs TRBV30 and TRBJ1-5; 8 bases are shared with TRBD1. After removal of 3 bases from V and 5 bases from J, the junction contained 3 bases not matched to a gene. The germline CDR1 and CDR2 sequences are GTSNPN and SVGIG (reference sequence). The CDR3 covers 13 residues. CDR3: CAWSEDRDQPQHF. The CDR3 nucleotides are TGTGCCTGGAGCGAGGACAGGGATCAGCCCCAGCATTTT.

The rearrangement links TRBV27 to TRBJ1-1, with D possibly TRBD1 on 5 matching bases. CDR1 and CDR2 (germline): MNHEY, SMNVEV (reference sequence). Trimming shortened V by 6 bases and J by 1 base, and 12 bases separated the two germline ends. This CDR3 region has 14 residues. The CDR3 nucleotides read TGTGCCAGCAGAAGAAATACAGGGAACACTGAAGCTTTCTTT. This codes for CASRRNTGNTEAFF.

The rearrangement joins TRBV18 to TRBJ2-4; 7 positions agree with TRBD1. CDR3 length equals 15 residues. From germline, CDR1 is KGHSH and CDR2 LQKENI. Trimming removed 4 bases from V and 7 bases from J; junction bases left unmatched: 10. The CDR3 coding sequence is TGTGCCAGCTCACGACAGGGTGATTTTGTGAACATTCAGTACTTC. Protein sequence: CASSRQGDFVNIQYF.

This chain uses TRBV5-6 with TRBJ1-3, with 8 bases lining up with TRBD1. This CDR3 region has 14 residues. Germline V lookup: CDR1 SGHDT, CDR2 YYEEEE. V shed 5 bases, J shed 7 bases, and the junction held 8 bases outside the gene matches. The CDR3 loop reads CASRPLDRENTIYF. The CDR3 bases are TGTGCCAGCAGACCCCTGGACAGGGAGAACACCATATATTTT.

The genes are TRBV28 and TRBJ1-4, with 8 bases that match TRBD1. Germline CDR1 MDHEN, CDR2 SYDVKM. The CDR3 loop spans 17 amino acids. J was trimmed by 7 bases and V by 5 bases; bases with no gene match: 15. The CDR3 protein is CASSDRRTGKEGEKLFF. The CDR3 DNA reads as TGTGCCAGCAGTGACCGCCGGACAGGGAAAGAGGGTGAAAAACTGTTTTTT.

The CDR3 DNA reads as TGTGCCTGGCGGGACAGGTCCACCGGGGAGCTGTTTTTT. Its protein is CAWRDRSTGELFF. The chain joins TRBV30 to TRBJ2-2; the match to TRBD1 covers 8 bases. CDR3 length: 13 amino acids. Germline-derived CDR1 and CDR2 are GTSNPN and SVGIG (reference sequence). V lost 5 bases and J lost 4; bases outside the gene matches: 3.

In its sample, this clone was seen a few times. The gene calls are TRBV18 and TRBJ1-2; the match to TRBD1 covers 8 bases. Losses at the gene ends were 3 bases for V and 0 bases for J; bases not matched to a gene: 6. From germline, CDR1 is KGHSH and CDR2 LQKENI. This CDR3 is built from 16 residues. The CDR3, as DNA: TGTGCCAGCTCACCGGACAGGGCGAGATCTAACTATGGCTACACCTTC. It encodes CASSPDRARSNYGYTF.

In its sample, this clone was seen a few times. The genes are TRBV7-9 and TRBJ1-3; tentatively, D is TRBD1 (5 bases). Germline CDR1 and CDR2: SEHNR and FQNEAQ (reference sequence). Trimming took off 4 bases at V and 0 bases at J, with 7 bases between the two ends. CDR3 size: 14 residues. The CDR3, as DNA: TGTGCCAGCAGCTGGGACTCCTCTGGAAACACCATATATTTT. Protein: CASSWDSSGNTIYF. The full variable domain, its missing parts supplied by reference TRBV7-9 and TRBJ1-3, is DTGVSQNPRHKITKRGQNVTFRCDPISEHNRLYWYRQTLGQGPEFLTYFQNEAQLEKSRLLSDRFSAERPKGSFSTLEIQRTEQGDSAMYLCASSWDSSGNTIYFGEGSWLTVV.

The rearrangement joins TRBV27 to TRBJ1-1; 8 bases fit TRBD1. This CDR3 has 18 residues. Trimming cost V 6 bases and J 6 bases; bases outside gene matches: 21. Germline loops: CDR1 MNHEY, CDR2 SMNVEV (reference sequence). The CDR3 loop reads CASSRLEYLQDRVAEAFF. CDR3 sequence (DNA): TGTGCCAGCAGCCGGCTAGAATACCTCCAGGACAGGGTTGCTGAAGCTTTCTTT.